Described below is a single T cell receptor beta chain sequence and its context. TCRdb passed the reads through MiXCR, listing each CDR3 protein once. This table holds more than 10,000 distinct CDR3 sequences, roughly 60% found once. This CDR3 has 14 amino acids. Germline values: CDR1 SGHDT, CDR2 YYEEEE. The data derive from a study of tumor-infiltrating lymphocytes in oesophageal squamous cell carcinoma. The chain combines TRBV5-6 with TRBJ1-2; no clear D gene. The DNA matches TRBJ2-7 better at its end, which makes the J call doubtful. This TCR was recovered from a female donor with esophageal squamous cell carcinoma. Sequencing was done on a sample of blood. The CDR3 DNA reads as TGTGCCAGCAGCTGGGCGCTAGGAACCTACGAGCAGTACTTC. Amino acids: CASSWALGTYEQYF.